This is a list of T cell receptor beta chains from one sample in a study of shared clonotypes between healthy human individuals. Clones were read by immunoSEQ multiplex PCR, and TCRdb kept only the in-frame ones, dropping some. The sample includes about 2.4 million clones, under 95% seen only once; the top ten take roughly 0.36%. Sequences were obtained from naive CD4+ T cells from PBMCs. These receptors came from a young man in good health. Some clones in this sample may be carry-over from other donors' samples. CDR3s include the opening cysteine and the closing phenylalanine or tryptophan. Each record gives: CDR3 DNA, CDR3 protein, V gene, J gene, D gene, clone size. D genes are given only for firm matches. The listing skips clone size in some rows; elsewhere it reads once, few, many or a size class.

cdr3_nt: TGTGCCTGGAACAATCTGAGGGGGACAGGGTACGAAAAACTGTTTTTT
cdr3_aa: CAWNNLRGTGYEKLFF
v_call: TRBV30
j_call: TRBJ1-4
d_call: TRBD1
clone_size: .

cdr3_nt: TGTGCCAGCAGCTTAGTGCCCGGGGAGCTGTTTTTT
cdr3_aa: CASSLVPGELFF
v_call: TRBV11-3
j_call: TRBJ2-2
d_call: .
clone_size: .

cdr3_nt: TGTGCCAGCAGCACCGCGGGGGTCATGAATGAGCAGTTCTTC
cdr3_aa: CASSTAGVMNEQFF
v_call: TRBV7-3
j_call: TRBJ2-1
d_call: TRBD2
clone_size: .

cdr3_nt: TGTGCCAGCAGGCGGGCTTCAAATGAAAAACTGTTTTTT
cdr3_aa: CASRRASNEKLFF
v_call: TRBV28
j_call: TRBJ1-4
d_call: .
clone_size: .

cdr3_nt: TGTGCCAGCAGCTTAAACTCTCGACCGGCTGGGGCCAACGTCCTGACTTTC
cdr3_aa: CASSLNSRPAGANVLTF
v_call: TRBV7-2
j_call: TRBJ2-6
d_call: .
clone_size: .

cdr3_nt: TGTGCCAGCAGTTACTCCACGTTCTACGAGCAGTACTTC
cdr3_aa: CASSYSTFYEQYF
v_call: TRBV6-6
j_call: TRBJ2-7
d_call: .
clone_size: .

cdr3_nt: TGTGCCACCTCAGGGGGAACGAACACTGAAGCTTTCTTT
cdr3_aa: CATSGGTNTEAFF
v_call: TRBV7-9
j_call: TRBJ1-1
d_call: TRBD1
clone_size: few

cdr3_nt: TGTGCCAGCAGCTTCTTGGACACCATATATTTT
cdr3_aa: CASSFLDTIYF
v_call: TRBV11-2
j_call: TRBJ1-3
d_call: .
clone_size: .

cdr3_nt: TGTGCCAGCAGTACAGGGGGTAGGACCGGGGAGCTGTTTTTT
cdr3_aa: CASSTGGRTGELFF
v_call: TRBV5-8
j_call: TRBJ2-2
d_call: TRBD1
clone_size: .

cdr3_nt: TGTGCCAGCAGCGACCGCCTGGGCACAGATACGCAGTATTTT
cdr3_aa: CASSDRLGTDTQYF
v_call: TRBV25-1
j_call: TRBJ2-3
d_call: .
clone_size: once

cdr3_nt: TGCGCCAGCAGCACCGGAAACCGAGAGACCCAGTACTTC
cdr3_aa: CASSTGNRETQYF
v_call: TRBV5-1
j_call: TRBJ2-5
d_call: .
clone_size: .

cdr3_nt: TGTGCCAGCAGCCCCCGCAATTTGAACACTGAAGCTTTCTTT
cdr3_aa: CASSPRNLNTEAFF
v_call: TRBV6-6
j_call: TRBJ1-1
d_call: .
clone_size: .

cdr3_nt: TGTGCCAGCAGTCCCCGGGCTGGGTACGAGCAGTACTTC
cdr3_aa: CASSPRAGYEQYF
v_call: TRBV6-6
j_call: TRBJ2-7
d_call: .
clone_size: .

cdr3_nt: TGTGCCAGCAGCCGCGACAGGGCTGAAGCTTTCTTT
cdr3_aa: CASSRDRAEAFF
v_call: TRBV11-1
j_call: TRBJ1-1
d_call: TRBD1
clone_size: .

cdr3_nt: TGTGCCAGCAGTTACGCCTCGAGGATTGGTGACGAGCAGTACTTC
cdr3_aa: CASSYASRIGDEQYF
v_call: TRBV6-6
j_call: TRBJ2-7
d_call: .
clone_size: .

cdr3_nt: TGTGCCATCAGTGGGGCAGGGTGGGGCGAGCAGTACTTC
cdr3_aa: CAISGAGWGEQYF
v_call: TRBV10-3
j_call: TRBJ2-7
d_call: .
clone_size: .

cdr3_nt: TGTGCCAGCAGCCCCTCGACAGGGGAAAGTGAAAAACTGTTTTTT
cdr3_aa: CASSPSTGESEKLFF
v_call: TRBV9
j_call: TRBJ1-4
d_call: TRBD1
clone_size: .

cdr3_nt: TGTGCGAGCGGGGTGCGCGGAAACACCATATATTTT
cdr3_aa: CASGVRGNTIYF
v_call: TRBV5-5
j_call: TRBJ1-3
d_call: .
clone_size: once

cdr3_nt: TGTGCCAGCAGTCCACCTTGGGCCAACGTCCTGACTTTC
cdr3_aa: CASSPPWANVLTF
v_call: TRBV6-1
j_call: TRBJ2-6
d_call: .
clone_size: .

cdr3_nt: TGTGCCAGCAGCTCTAGCGGGAGTAGGACCGGGGAGCTGTTTTTT
cdr3_aa: CASSSSGSRTGELFF
v_call: TRBV7-3
j_call: TRBJ2-2
d_call: TRBD2
clone_size: .

cdr3_nt: TGTGCCAGCAGCTCCCGGGGGACAGGGATCTTGATCGAGCAGTACTTC
cdr3_aa: CASSSRGTGILIEQYF
v_call: TRBV5-6
j_call: TRBJ2-7
d_call: TRBD1
clone_size: .

cdr3_nt: TGTGCCAGCAGCCCCGCGGAGGCTGAAGCTTTCTTT
cdr3_aa: CASSPAEAEAFF
v_call: TRBV7-6
j_call: TRBJ1-1
d_call: .
clone_size: .

cdr3_nt: TGCGCCAGCAGCTTGCCCGCGGAGACCCAGTACTTC
cdr3_aa: CASSLPAETQYF
v_call: TRBV5-1
j_call: TRBJ2-5
d_call: .
clone_size: .

cdr3_nt: TGTGCCAGCAGTGCAGGGTATGGCTACACCTTC
cdr3_aa: CASSAGYGYTF
v_call: TRBV6-4
j_call: TRBJ1-2
d_call: .
clone_size: few

cdr3_nt: TGTGCCAGCAGCATCGGCAGTTCCCCCTACGAGCAGTACTTC
cdr3_aa: CASSIGSSPYEQYF
v_call: TRBV9
j_call: TRBJ2-7
d_call: .
clone_size: .

cdr3_nt: TGTGCCAGCAGCTTGGTTCGTACAGATACGCAGTATTTT
cdr3_aa: CASSLVRTDTQYF
v_call: TRBV5-4
j_call: TRBJ2-3
d_call: .
clone_size: .

cdr3_nt: TGTGCCAGTAGTATAGTTGGTAGCGGCGAGACCCAGTACTTC
cdr3_aa: CASSIVGSGETQYF
v_call: TRBV19
j_call: TRBJ2-5
d_call: .
clone_size: .

cdr3_nt: TGTGCCAGCAGCTTAACAGGGAGTACCTTCTATGGCTACACCTTC
cdr3_aa: CASSLTGSTFYGYTF
v_call: TRBV7-2
j_call: TRBJ1-2
d_call: .
clone_size: .